This TCR beta chain was recorded in a study of cytomegalovirus exposure and HLA in healthy donors. About the study: The 120 or so validation repertoires were produced on the same platform as the 550 to 750 repertoires of the first cohort. This was reported in a later analysis. Broader study findings: Overall, under 200 TCR beta chains were annotated as cytomegalovirus-associated.

The V and J ends lost 5 bases and 5 bases, in that order; junction bases with no gene match: 2. Germline values: CDR1 SNHLY, CDR2 FYNNEI. The CDR3 spans 13 residues. Produced via immunoSEQ multiplex PCR; TCRdb's table is partial and in-frame only. This table holds 150,000 to 200,000 clones, roughly 86% found once. As concerns this clone: The antigen is unknown.

The study drew the donors from its 120-subject validation cohort, separate from the roughly 670-subject first cohort. This sequence originates from a man aged 18 to 30 in good health and CMV-seropositive. The genes are TRBV2 and TRBJ2-3; 9 nucleotides line up with TRBD1. The sequenced sample was PBMCs. The CDR3 region has the DNA TGTGCCAGCAGTCCGGACAGGGGAGATACGCAGTATTTT. Translating it yields CASSPDRGDTQYF.